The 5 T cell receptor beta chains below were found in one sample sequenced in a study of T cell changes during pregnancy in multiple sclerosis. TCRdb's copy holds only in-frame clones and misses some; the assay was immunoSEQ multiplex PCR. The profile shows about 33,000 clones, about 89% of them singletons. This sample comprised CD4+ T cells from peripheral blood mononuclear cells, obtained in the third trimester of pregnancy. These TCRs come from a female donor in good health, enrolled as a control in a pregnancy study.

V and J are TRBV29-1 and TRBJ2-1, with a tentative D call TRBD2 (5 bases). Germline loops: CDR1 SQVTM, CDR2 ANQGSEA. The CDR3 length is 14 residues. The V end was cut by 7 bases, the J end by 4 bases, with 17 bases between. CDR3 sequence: CSAPGSTLYNEQFF. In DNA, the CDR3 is TGCAGCGCCCCGGGGAGCACCCTGTACAATGAGCAGTTCTTC.

Here the CDR3 reads CASSINRGVTGELFF. CDR3 DNA sequence: TGTGCCAGCAGCATCAACAGGGGAGTAACCGGGGAGCTGTTTTTT. The chain is built from TRBV7-2 and TRBJ2-2, with 7 bases lining up with TRBD1. The CDR3 is 15 amino acids. Per germline, CDR1 SGHTA and CDR2 FQGNSA. The V gene end was trimmed by 5 bases and the J gene end by 5 bases; junction bases not matched to a gene: 8.

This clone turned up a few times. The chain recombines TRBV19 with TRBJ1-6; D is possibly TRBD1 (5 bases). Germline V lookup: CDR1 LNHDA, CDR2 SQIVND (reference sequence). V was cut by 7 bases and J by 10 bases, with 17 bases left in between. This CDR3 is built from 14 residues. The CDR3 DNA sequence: TGTGCCAGTACACCGGCCAGGGTAGACTCACCCCTCCACTTT. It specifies CASTPARVDSPLHF.

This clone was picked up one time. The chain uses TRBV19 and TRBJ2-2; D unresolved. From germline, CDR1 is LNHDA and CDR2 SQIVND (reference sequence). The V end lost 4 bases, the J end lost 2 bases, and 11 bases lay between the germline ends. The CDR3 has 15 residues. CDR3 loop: CASSNPYKNTGELFF. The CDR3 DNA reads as TGTGCCAGTAGTAATCCATACAAAAACACCGGGGAGCTGTTTTTT.

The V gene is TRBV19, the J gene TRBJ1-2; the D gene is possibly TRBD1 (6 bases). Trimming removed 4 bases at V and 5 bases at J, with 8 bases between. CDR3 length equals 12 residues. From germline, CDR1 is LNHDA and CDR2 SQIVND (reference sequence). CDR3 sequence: CASSTGQYGYTF. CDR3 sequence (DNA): TGTGCCAGTAGTACCGGACAGTATGGCTACACCTTC.